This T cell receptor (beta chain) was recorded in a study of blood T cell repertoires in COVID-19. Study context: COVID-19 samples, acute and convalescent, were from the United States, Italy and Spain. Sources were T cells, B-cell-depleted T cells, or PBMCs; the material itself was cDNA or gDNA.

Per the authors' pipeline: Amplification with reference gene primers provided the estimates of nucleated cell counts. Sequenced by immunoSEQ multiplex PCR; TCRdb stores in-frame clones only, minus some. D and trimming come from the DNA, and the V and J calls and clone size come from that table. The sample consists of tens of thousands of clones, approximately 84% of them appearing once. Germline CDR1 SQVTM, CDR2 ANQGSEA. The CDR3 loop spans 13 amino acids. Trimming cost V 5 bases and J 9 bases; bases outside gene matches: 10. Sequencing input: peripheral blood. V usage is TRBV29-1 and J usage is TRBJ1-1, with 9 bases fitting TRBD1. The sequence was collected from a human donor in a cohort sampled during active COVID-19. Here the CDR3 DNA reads TGCAGCGTTCGGGACAGGGAAAGTCTTAAAGCTTTCTTT. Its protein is CSVRDRESLKAFF.